This T cell receptor beta chain was obtained from a study of T cells in Graves' hyperthyroidism and ophthalmopathy. Study outcomes and limitations: Ophthalmopathy cases were set apart from stable hyperthyroidism by a 13 V-J model.

Regions amplified from RNA transcripts were the TCR beta CDR3 regions. Using the HTBI primer set, a first-round RT-PCR was run on the TCR CDR3. TCRdb re-analysed the multiplex PCR reads in MiXCR, keeping a single row per CDR3 protein. Of about 250,000 distinct CDR3 sequences listed, approximately 14% are singletons. This clonotype came up many times. Its antigen remains unidentified. Germline-derived CDR1 and CDR2 are KGHSH and LQKENI. The CDR3 loop spans 15 amino acids. Trimming took 0 bases from V and 5 from J; bases not matched to a gene: 4. The chain has TRBV18 and TRBJ2-7; TRBD1 matches 10 bases. Sequencing input: blood. This receptor was obtained from a woman aged 45-59 years with Graves' hyperthyroidism that later progressed to Graves' ophthalmopathy. The CDR3 DNA sequence: TGTGCCAGCTCACCACCGGGACAGGGGTCCCACGAGCAGTACTTC. It specifies CASSPPGQGSHEQYF.